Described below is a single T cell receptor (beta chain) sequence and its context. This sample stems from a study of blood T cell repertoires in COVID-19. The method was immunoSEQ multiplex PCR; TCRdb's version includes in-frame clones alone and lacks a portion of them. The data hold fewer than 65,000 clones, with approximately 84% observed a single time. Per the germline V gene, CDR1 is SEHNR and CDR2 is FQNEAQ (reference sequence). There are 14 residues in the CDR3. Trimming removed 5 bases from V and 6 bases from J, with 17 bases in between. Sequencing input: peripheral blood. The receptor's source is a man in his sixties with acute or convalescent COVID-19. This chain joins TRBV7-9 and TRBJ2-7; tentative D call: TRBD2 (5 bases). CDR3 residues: CASSPRSIGSEQYF. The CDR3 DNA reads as TGTGCCAGCAGCCCACGGTCGATTGGGAGCGAGCAGTACTTC.